This T cell receptor (beta chain) came from a study of blood T cell repertoires in COVID-19. Looking at the study overall: Samples representing acute and convalescent COVID-19 were sourced from the United States, Italy and Spain. T cells, B-cell-depleted T cells, or PBMCs supplied cDNA or gDNA.

Authors' processing steps: Estimation of nucleated cell counts relied on the amplification of reference gene primers. The data were produced by immunoSEQ multiplex PCR, yet TCRdb's version contains in-frame clones alone and is incomplete. V, J and clone size were drawn from that table, and D and trimming were deduced from the DNA. The table has some 120,000 clones, 80% to 85% seen once. The CDR3 is 14 amino acids. The ends were cut back, 8 bases at V and 5 bases at J, with 19 bases in the middle. This clone was detected only a few times. The sample was peripheral blood. The TCR originated in a woman aged 50 to 60 with acute or convalescent COVID-19. The chain combines TRBV23-1 with TRBJ2-7; TRBD1 might be the D (7 bases). TRBV23-1 qualifies as an ORF whose function is uncertain. The CDR3 here is CASGYQGGGNEQYF. CDR3 in DNA: TGCGCCAGCGGCTACCAGGGGGGTGGCAACGAGCAGTACTTC.